This is a list of T cell receptor beta chains from one sample in a study of blood T cell repertoires in COVID-19. Libraries were prepared by immunoSEQ multiplex PCR; TCRdb keeps only in-frame clonotypes and omits some of them. Altogether around 250,000 clones are present, 80% to 90% being singletons, with the ten largest covering roughly 10%. The sequenced sample consisted of peripheral blood. These receptors were taken from a woman in her 70s with COVID-19, enrolled during active disease. Each CDR3 is given with its conserved first and last residue. The D gene is left open where the match is weak. Clone size, where shown, is once, few, many, or a class for clones that have expanded.

D | size | J | V | length | CDR3 | DNA
. | . | TRBJ1-5 | TRBV3-1/TRBV3-2 | 15 | CASSQWGESNQPQHF | TGTGCCAGCAGCCAATGGGGGGAAAGCAATCAGCCCCAGCATTTT
. | . | TRBJ1-4 | TRBV9 | 17 | CASSAPGTYGHNEKLFF | TGTGCCAGCAGCGCCCCCGGGACTTACGGGCATAATGAAAAACTGTTTTTT
. | . | TRBJ1-5 | TRBV7-2 | 13 | CASSYHSNQPQHF | TGTGCCAGCAGCTATCATAGCAATCAGCCCCAGCATTTT
. | . | TRBJ1-2 | TRBV7-6 | 17 | CASSLVGTGSLNYGYTF | TGTGCCAGCAGCTTAGTAGGTACAGGGTCCCTTAACTATGGCTACACCTTC
. | . | TRBJ2-5 | TRBV5-1 | 14 | CASSRPGVQETQYF | TGCGCCAGCAGCAGGCCAGGGGTGCAAGAGACCCAGTACTTC
TRBD2 | . | TRBJ2-1 | TRBV4-2 | 15 | CASSTTSGKYNEQFF | TGTGCCAGCAGCACGACTAGCGGGAAATACAATGAGCAGTTCTTC
. | . | TRBJ1-2 | TRBV3-1/TRBV3-2 | 14 | CASSLGRGGYGYTF | TGTGCCAGCAGTTTGGGAAGGGGCGGCTATGGCTACACCTTC
TRBD1 | . | TRBJ1-4 | TRBV28 | 18 | CASSFAGTGGATNEKLFF | TGTGCCAGCAGTTTCGCAGGGACAGGGGGAGCAACTAATGAAAAACTGTTTTTT
TRBD2 | . | TRBJ2-7 | TRBV5-4 | 16 | CASSLPSGNRDYEQYF | TGTGCCAGCAGCTTACCTAGCGGGAACAGGGACTACGAGCAGTACTTC
TRBD2 | few | TRBJ2-2 | TRBV7-2 | 16 | CASSSSGLLNTGELFF | TGTGCCAGCAGCTCCTCGGGACTACTGAACACCGGGGAGCTGTTTTTT
. | . | TRBJ1-6 | TRBV7-9 | 12 | CASSLNGSPLHF | TGTGCCAGCAGCTTAAACGGGTCACCCCTCCACTTT
TRBD1 | . | TRBJ2-7 | TRBV3-1/TRBV3-2 | 15 | CASSAGTGSHYEQYF | TGTGCCAGCAGCGCCGGGACAGGTTCCCACTACGAGCAGTACTTC
. | . | TRBJ2-7 | TRBV7-8 | 15 | CASSLGGRSSYEQYF | TGTGCCAGCAGCTTAGGCGGCCGAAGCTCCTACGAGCAGTACTTC
. | . | TRBJ2-7 | TRBV6-5 | 15 | CASSRTRGVGYEQYF | TGTGCCAGCAGCCGGACCAGGGGAGTAGGCTACGAGCAGTACTTC
TRBD2 | . | TRBJ2-5 | TRBV5-5 | 15 | CASSFQREGPETQYF | TGTGCCAGCAGCTTCCAGCGGGAGGGCCCAGAGACCCAGTACTTC
. | . | TRBJ2-7 | TRBV7-2 | 15 | CASSPGDPVSYEQYF | TGTGCCAGCAGCCCAGGGGACCCAGTCTCCTACGAGCAGTACTTC
. | once | TRBJ2-7 | TRBV3-1/TRBV3-2 | 14 | CASSQGAQEYEQHF | TGTGCCAGCAGCCAAGGGGCGCAGGAATACGAGCAGCACTTC
. | . | TRBJ2-7 | TRBV19 | 13 | CASKSDSSYEQYF | TGTGCCAGTAAATCGGACAGCTCCTACGAGCAGTACTTC
TRBD2 | . | TRBJ2-5 | TRBV5-1 | 15 | CASSLGGRAEETQYF | TGCGCCAGCAGCTTAGGAGGGAGGGCCGAGGAGACCCAGTACTTC
. | once | TRBJ1-2 | TRBV5-6 | 16 | CASSLNRGAVVDGYTF | TGTGCCAGCAGCTTGAATAGGGGCGCGGTGGTCGATGGCTACACCTTC